This T cell receptor beta chain was identified during a study of beta chain features in type 1 diabetes. The germline CDR1 and CDR2 sequences are SGHTA and FQGNSA. This CDR3 comprises 15 residues. The germline V and J ends were trimmed by 2 bases and 1 base, with 9 bases remaining between them. Note on this clone: Its antigen is currently unknown.

As every portion of the isolated RNA was reverse transcribed, the sequencing read expressed TCRB transcripts. Clones were read by immunoSEQ multiplex PCR, and TCRdb kept only the in-frame ones, dropping some. Of 140,000 to 150,000 clones in the sample, roughly 48% were seen once. Study results and limitations: For patients and controls alike, PCR might favor shorter templates to the same degree.

The chain carries TRBV7-2 and TRBJ1-3; D not certain. The sequence was obtained from a man in his late teens or twenties in good health. The sequenced sample was Tregs from blood. In DNA, the CDR3 is TGTGCCAGCAGCTTATCCGGAGGGTCTGGAAACACCATATATTTT. Its translation is CASSLSGGSGNTIYF.